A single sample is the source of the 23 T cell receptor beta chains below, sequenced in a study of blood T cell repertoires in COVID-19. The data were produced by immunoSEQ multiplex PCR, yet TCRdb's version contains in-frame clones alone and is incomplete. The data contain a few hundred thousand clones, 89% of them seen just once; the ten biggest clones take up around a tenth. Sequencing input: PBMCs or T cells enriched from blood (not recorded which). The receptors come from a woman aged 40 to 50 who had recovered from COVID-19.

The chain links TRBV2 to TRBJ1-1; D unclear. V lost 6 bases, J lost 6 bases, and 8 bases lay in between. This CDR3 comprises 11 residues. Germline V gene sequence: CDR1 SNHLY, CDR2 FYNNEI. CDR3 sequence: CASSRSSEAFF. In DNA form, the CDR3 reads TGTGCCAGCAGCCGTAGCTCTGAAGCTTTCTTT.

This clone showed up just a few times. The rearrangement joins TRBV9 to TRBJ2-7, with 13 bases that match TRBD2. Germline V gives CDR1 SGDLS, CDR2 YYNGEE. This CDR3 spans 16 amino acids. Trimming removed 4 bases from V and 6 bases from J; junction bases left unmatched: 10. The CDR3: CASSTRTSGGSTEQYF. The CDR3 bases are TGTGCCAGCAGCACGAGGACTAGCGGGGGATCCACCGAGCAGTACTTC.

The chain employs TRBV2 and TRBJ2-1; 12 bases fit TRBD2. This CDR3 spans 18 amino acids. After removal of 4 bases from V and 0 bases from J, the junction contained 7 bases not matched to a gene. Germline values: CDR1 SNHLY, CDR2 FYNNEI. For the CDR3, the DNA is TGTGCCAGCAGTGCAGGACTAGCGGGGCAAAACTCCTACAATGAGCAGTTCTTC. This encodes CASSAGLAGQNSYNEQFF. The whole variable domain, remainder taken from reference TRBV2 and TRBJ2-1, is EPEVTQTPSHQVTQMGQEVILRCVPISNHLYFYWYRQILGQKVEFLVSFYNNEISEKSEIFDDQFSVERPDGSNFTLKIRSTKLEDSAMYFCASSAGLAGQNSYNEQFFGPGTRLTVL.

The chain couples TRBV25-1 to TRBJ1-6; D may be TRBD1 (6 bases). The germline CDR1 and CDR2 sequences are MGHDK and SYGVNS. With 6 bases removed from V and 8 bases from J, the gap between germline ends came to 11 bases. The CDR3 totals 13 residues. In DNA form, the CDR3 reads TGTGCCAGCAGAAGGGGGACGGATTCACCCCTCCACTTT. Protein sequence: CASRRGTDSPLHF.

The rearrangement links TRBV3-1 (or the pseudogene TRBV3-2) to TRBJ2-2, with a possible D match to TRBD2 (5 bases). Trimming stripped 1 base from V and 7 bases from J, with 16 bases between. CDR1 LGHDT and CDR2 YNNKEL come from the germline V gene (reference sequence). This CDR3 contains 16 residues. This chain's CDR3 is CASSQGYGIGGGELFF. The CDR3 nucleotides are TGTGCCAGCAGCCAAGGTTACGGTATAGGAGGCGGGGAGCTGTTTTTT.

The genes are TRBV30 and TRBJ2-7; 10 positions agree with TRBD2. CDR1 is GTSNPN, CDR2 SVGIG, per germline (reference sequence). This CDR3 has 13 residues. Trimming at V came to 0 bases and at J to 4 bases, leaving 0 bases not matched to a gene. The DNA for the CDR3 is TGTGCCTGGAGTGTACTAGCGGGATACGAGCAGTACTTC. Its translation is CAWSVLAGYEQYF.

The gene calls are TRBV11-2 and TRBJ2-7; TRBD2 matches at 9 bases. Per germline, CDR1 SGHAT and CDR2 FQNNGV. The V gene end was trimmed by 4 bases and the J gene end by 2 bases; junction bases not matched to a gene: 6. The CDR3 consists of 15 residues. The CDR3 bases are TGTGCCAGCAGCTGGACGCGGGAGGGCCCCTACGAGCAGTACTTC. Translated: CASSWTREGPYEQYF.

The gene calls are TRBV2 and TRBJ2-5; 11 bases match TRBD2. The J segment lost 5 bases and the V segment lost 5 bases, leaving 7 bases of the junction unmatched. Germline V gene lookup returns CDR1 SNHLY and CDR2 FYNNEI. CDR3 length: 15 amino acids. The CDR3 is CASSLAGGVWETQYF. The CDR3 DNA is TGTGCCAGCAGTTTAGCGGGGGGGGTTTGGGAGACCCAGTACTTC.

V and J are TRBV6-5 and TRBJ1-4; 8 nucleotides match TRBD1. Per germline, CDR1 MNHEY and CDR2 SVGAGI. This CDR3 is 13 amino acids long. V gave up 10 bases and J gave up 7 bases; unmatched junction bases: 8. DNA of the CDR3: TGTGCCACCCTACAGGGGGATTTTGAAAAACTGTTTTTT. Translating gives CATLQGDFEKLFF.

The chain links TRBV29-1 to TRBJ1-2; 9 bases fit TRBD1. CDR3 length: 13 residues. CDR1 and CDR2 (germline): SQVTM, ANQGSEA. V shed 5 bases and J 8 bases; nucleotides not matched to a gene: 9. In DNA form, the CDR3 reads TGCAGCGTTACCCCAGGACAGGGGTACGGCTACACCTTC. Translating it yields CSVTPGQGYGYTF.

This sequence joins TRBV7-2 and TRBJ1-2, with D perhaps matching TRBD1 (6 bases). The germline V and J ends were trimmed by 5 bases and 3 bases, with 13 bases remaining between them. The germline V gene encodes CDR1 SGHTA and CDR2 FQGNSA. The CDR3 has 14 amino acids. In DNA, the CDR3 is TGTGCCAGCAGCCTGGACAGCCATTACTATGGCTACACCTTC. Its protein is CASSLDSHYYGYTF. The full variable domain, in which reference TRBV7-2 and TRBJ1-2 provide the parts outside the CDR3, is GAGVSQSPSNKVTEKGKDVELRCDPISGHTALYWYRQSLGQGLEFLIYFQGNSAPDKSGLPSDRFSAERTGGSVSTLTIQRTQQEDSAVYLCASSLDSHYYGYTFGSGTRLTVV.

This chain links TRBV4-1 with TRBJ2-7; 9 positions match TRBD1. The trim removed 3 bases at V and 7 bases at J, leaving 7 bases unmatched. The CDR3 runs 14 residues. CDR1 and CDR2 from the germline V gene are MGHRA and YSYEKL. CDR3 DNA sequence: TGCGCCAGCAGCCAGGTACAGGGGGCGTGGGAGCAGTACTTC. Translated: CASSQVQGAWEQYF.

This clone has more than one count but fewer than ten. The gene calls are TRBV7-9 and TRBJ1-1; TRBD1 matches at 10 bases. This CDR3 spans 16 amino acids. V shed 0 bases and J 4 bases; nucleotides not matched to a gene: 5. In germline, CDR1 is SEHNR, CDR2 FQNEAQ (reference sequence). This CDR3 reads CASSLAPGTGVTEAFF. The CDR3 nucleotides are TGTGCCAGCAGCTTAGCCCCCGGGACAGGGGTCACTGAAGCTTTCTTT.

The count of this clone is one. The CDR3 protein is CASSSNYRDRGRTEAFF. CDR3 nucleotides: TGTGCCAGCAGCTCAAATTACCGGGACAGGGGTCGAACTGAAGCTTTCTTT. The chain has TRBV7-9 and TRBJ1-1; 10 bases match TRBD1. With V trimmed by 4 bases and J by 5 bases, 13 bases remained unmatched. The CDR3 is 17 residues long. Germline V gene sequence: CDR1 SEHNR, CDR2 FQNEAQ (reference sequence).

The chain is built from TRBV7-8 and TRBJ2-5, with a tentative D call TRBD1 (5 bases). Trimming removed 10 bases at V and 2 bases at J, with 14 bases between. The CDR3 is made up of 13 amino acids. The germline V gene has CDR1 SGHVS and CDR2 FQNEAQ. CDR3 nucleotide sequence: TGTGCCATTACAGGAGATTCACAAGAGACCCAGTACTTC. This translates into CAITGDSQETQYF.

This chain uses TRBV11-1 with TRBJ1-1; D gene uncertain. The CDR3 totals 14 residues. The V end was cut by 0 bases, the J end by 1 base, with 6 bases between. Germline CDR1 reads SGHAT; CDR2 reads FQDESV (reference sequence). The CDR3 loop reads CASSLARGNTEAFF. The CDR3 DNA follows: TGTGCCAGCAGCTTAGCGAGAGGGAACACTGAAGCTTTCTTT.

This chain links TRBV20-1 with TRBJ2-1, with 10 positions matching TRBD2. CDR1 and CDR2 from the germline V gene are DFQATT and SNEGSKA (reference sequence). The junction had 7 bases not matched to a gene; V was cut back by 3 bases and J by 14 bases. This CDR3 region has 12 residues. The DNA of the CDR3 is TGCAGTGCTAGTTCCAGCGGGGGGGCGGAGTTCTTC. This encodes CSASSSGGAEFF.

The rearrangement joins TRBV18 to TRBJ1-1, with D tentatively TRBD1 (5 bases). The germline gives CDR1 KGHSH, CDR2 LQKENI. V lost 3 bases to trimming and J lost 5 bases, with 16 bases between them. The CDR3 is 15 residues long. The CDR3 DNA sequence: TGTGCCAGCTCACCGAGACAGACCTCTTGGACTGAAGCTTTCTTT. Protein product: CASSPRQTSWTEAFF. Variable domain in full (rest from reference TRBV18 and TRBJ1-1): NAGVMQNPRHLVRRRGQEARLRCSPMKGHSHVYWYRQLPEEGLKFMVYLQKENIIDESGMPKERFSAEFPKEGPSILRIQQVVRGDSAAYFCASSPRQTSWTEAFFGQGTRLTVV.

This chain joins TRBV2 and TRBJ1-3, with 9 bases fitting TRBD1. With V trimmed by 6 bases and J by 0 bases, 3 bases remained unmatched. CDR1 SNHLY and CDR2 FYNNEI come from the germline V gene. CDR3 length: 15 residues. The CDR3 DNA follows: TGTGCCAGCAGGGACAGGGGCCCCTCTGGAAACACCATATATTTT. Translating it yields CASRDRGPSGNTIYF.

The CDR3 DNA reads TGCAGCGTTGTTTTTAGCGGCTACTATGGCTACACCTTC. Translation: CSVVFSGYYGYTF. The rearrangement joins TRBV29-1 to TRBJ1-2; unclear D gene. Germline-derived CDR1 and CDR2 are SQVTM and ANQGSEA. The V end lost 4 bases, the J end lost 3 bases, and 12 bases lay between the germline ends. The CDR3 sequence is 13 residues long.

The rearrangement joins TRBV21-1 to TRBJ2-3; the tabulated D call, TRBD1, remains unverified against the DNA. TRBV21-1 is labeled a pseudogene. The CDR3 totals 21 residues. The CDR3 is CASSSQSSGEPGQGLGDTQYF. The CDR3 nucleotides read TGTGCCAGCAGCTCCCAGAGCAGCGGAGAACCGGGACAGGGTTTAGGAGATACGCAGTATTTT.

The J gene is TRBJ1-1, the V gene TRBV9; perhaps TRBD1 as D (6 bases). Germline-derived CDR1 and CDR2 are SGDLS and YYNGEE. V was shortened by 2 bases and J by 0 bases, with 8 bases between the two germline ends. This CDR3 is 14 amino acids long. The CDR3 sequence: CASSVQGMNTEAFF. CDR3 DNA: TGTGCCAGCAGCGTTCAGGGGATGAACACTGAAGCTTTCTTT.

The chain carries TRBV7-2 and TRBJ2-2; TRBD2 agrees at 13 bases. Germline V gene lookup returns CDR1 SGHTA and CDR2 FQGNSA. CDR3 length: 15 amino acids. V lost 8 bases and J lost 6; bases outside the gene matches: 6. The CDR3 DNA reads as TGTGCCAGCTCGGGGACTAGCGGGATGGCCGGGGAGCTGTTTTTT. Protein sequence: CASSGTSGMAGELFF.